The 28 T cell receptor beta chains given below trace back to one sample, sequenced in a study of OX40 agonist ivuxolimab in advanced cancers. Assay: immunoSEQ multiplex PCR; the TCRdb copy retains only in-frame clones and omits some. The data contain 100,000 to 120,000 clones, 85% to 95% of them singletons. The sequencing here drew on CD4+ or CD8+ T cells sorted from blood, taken in a trial of the OX40 agonist ivuxolimab. These TCRs come from an adult with an advanced solid tumor such as melanoma, head and neck, liver or kidney cancer.

This chain links TRBV6-6 with TRBJ2-1, with a tentative D call TRBD1 (5 bases). This CDR3 has 14 residues. Between the trimmed V and J ends, which lost 0 bases and 9 bases, there was a span of 12 bases. The germline gives CDR1 MNHNY, CDR2 SVGAGI (reference sequence). The CDR3 spells CASSYSQGSPEQFF. Written as DNA, the CDR3 is TGTGCCAGCAGTTACTCCCAGGGCTCCCCTGAGCAGTTCTTC.

The chain recombines TRBV9 with TRBJ1-2; weak D call: TRBD1 (6 bases). Germline values: CDR1 SGDLS, CDR2 YYNGEE. The CDR3 runs 15 residues. Trimming took 2 bases from V and 6 from J, leaving 17 bases between them. CDR3 amino acids: CASSVGAAGEHGYTF. CDR3 DNA: TGTGCCAGCAGCGTGGGGGCCGCGGGGGAACATGGCTACACCTTC. Full variable domain (rest looked up from reference TRBV9 and TRBJ1-2): DSGVTQTPKHLITATGQRVTLRCSPRSGDLSVYWYQQSLDQGLQFLIQYYNGEERAKGNILERFSAQQFPDLHSELNLSSLELGDSALYFCASSVGAAGEHGYTFGSGTRLTVV.

The gene calls are TRBV6-6 and TRBJ2-7, with 7 bases aligning to TRBD1. The germline CDR1 and CDR2 sequences are MNHNY and SVGAGI (reference sequence). This CDR3 has 15 amino acids. J lost 6 bases, V lost 4 bases, and 12 bases had no gene match. The CDR3 nucleotides are TGTGCCAGCAGTTCCCTCGGGACAGCAGGTGGCGAGCAGTACTTC. This sequence encodes CASSSLGTAGGEQYF.

The J gene is TRBJ1-5, the V gene TRBV6-6; D is ambiguous. CDR1 is MNHNY, CDR2 SVGAGI, per germline (reference sequence). Between the trimmed V and J ends, which lost 2 bases and 5 bases, there was a span of 10 bases. The CDR3 is 14 amino acids. Here the CDR3 DNA reads TGTGCCAGCAGTTACAGAAATCTACATCAGCCCCAGCATTTT. It encodes CASSYRNLHQPQHF.

The chain combines TRBV7-2 with TRBJ1-5; weak D call: TRBD1 (6 bases). The ends were cut back, 5 bases at V and 4 bases at J, with 18 bases in the middle. This CDR3 has 16 residues. Germline-derived CDR1 and CDR2 are SGHTA and FQGNSA. The CDR3 bases are TGTGCCAGCAGCACAAGCCCAGGGGCTGGTAATCAGCCCCAGCATTTT. Translating it yields CASSTSPGAGNQPQHF. Supplemented by reference TRBV7-2 and TRBJ1-5, the full variable domain reads GAGVSQSPSNKVTEKGKDVELRCDPISGHTALYWYRQSLGQGLEFLIYFQGNSAPDKSGLPSDRFSAERTGGSVSTLTIQRTQQEDSAVYLCASSTSPGAGNQPQHFGDGTRLSIL.

V gene TRBV18 combines with J gene TRBJ1-6; tentative D call: TRBD1 (5 bases). From germline, CDR1 is KGHSH and CDR2 LQKENI. The germline V and J ends were trimmed by 6 bases and 9 bases, with 18 bases remaining between them. The CDR3 has 15 residues. The CDR3 reads CASSPAAGLSSPLHF. CDR3 bases: TGTGCCAGCTCCCCCGCGGCAGGGTTAAGTTCACCCCTCCACTTT.

This chain connects TRBV18 to TRBJ1-5; D unresolved. Germline V gene data show CDR1 as KGHSH and CDR2 as LQKENI. V was trimmed by 4 bases and J by 0 bases, leaving 7 bases between them. The CDR3 length is 14 residues. CDR3 residues: CASSREYSNQPQHF. As DNA, the CDR3 is TGTGCCAGCTCACGAGAGTATAGCAATCAGCCCCAGCATTTT.

The V call is TRBV18, the J call TRBJ1-1; D not certain. The CDR3 covers 15 residues. V was pared by 3 bases and J by 2 bases, with 13 bases between. Per the germline V gene, CDR1 is KGHSH and CDR2 is LQKENI. CDR3 amino acids: CASSPGLTANTEAFF. The CDR3 coding sequence is TGTGCCAGCTCACCCGGTTTAACAGCAAACACTGAAGCTTTCTTT.

V gene TRBV6-5 combines with J gene TRBJ1-3, with TRBD1 as a possible D gene (5 bases). This CDR3 region has 15 residues. In germline, CDR1 is MNHEY, CDR2 SVGAGI. Trimming stripped 6 bases from V and 0 bases from J, with 12 bases between. CDR3 in DNA: TGTGCCAGCAGGGGGACCGCCTTCTCTGGAAACACCATATATTTT. Encoded protein: CASRGTAFSGNTIYF.

The chain joins TRBV5-4 to TRBJ1-5; D gene uncertain. This CDR3 is built from 12 residues. Trimming took 2 bases from V and 7 from J, leaving 7 bases between them. Germline values: CDR1 SGHNT, CDR2 YYREEE (reference sequence). The CDR3 protein is CASSFPGQPQHF. Here the CDR3 DNA reads TGTGCCAGCAGCTTCCCCGGGCAGCCCCAGCATTTT.

The chain uses TRBV5-3 and TRBJ2-2; D gene ambiguous. TRBV5-3 is given ORF status, its function remaining uncertain. Trimming took off 8 bases at V and 0 bases at J, with 14 bases between the two ends. The CDR3 length is 15 residues. The CDR3 region has the DNA TGTGCCAGCAGCCCTGTACTCGCGAACACCGGGGAGCTGTTTTTT. It translates to CASSPVLANTGELFF.

The rearrangement joins TRBV6-5 to TRBJ1-3; D gene ambiguous. The CDR3 is made up of 15 amino acids. From germline, CDR1 is MNHEY and CDR2 SVGAGI. V lost 6 bases and J 0 bases, leaving 12 bases between the germline ends. The CDR3 bases are TGTGCCAGCAGCCCCCCTCCCGTCTCTGGAAACACCATATATTTT. Translation gives CASSPPPVSGNTIYF.

V usage is TRBV5-6 and J usage is TRBJ2-7; D not resolved. Trimming removed 1 base at V and 1 base at J, with 6 bases between. CDR3 length equals 13 residues. Germline V gene lookup returns CDR1 SGHDT and CDR2 YYEEEE. Here the CDR3 DNA reads TGTGCCAGCAGCTTGATTGCGTCCTACGAGCAGTACTTC. Translating it yields CASSLIASYEQYF. Full variable domain (remainder filled in from reference TRBV5-6 and TRBJ2-7): DAGVTQSPTHLIKTRGQQVTLRCSPKSGHDTVSWYQQALGQGPQFIFQYYEEEERQRGNFPDRFSGHQFPNYSSELNVNALLLGDSALYLCASSLIASYEQYFGPGTRLTVT.

This chain joins TRBV10-3 and TRBJ1-2; TRBD1 agrees at 7 bases. The germline gives CDR1 ENHRY, CDR2 SYGVKD. This CDR3 comprises 12 residues. V gave up 11 bases and J gave up 8 bases; unmatched junction bases: 11. This chain's CDR3 is CASSQGGGGYTF. In DNA, the CDR3 is TGTGCCTCCTCCCAGGGGGGAGGGGGCTACACCTTC.

The chain combines TRBV10-3 with TRBJ2-1, with 9 nucleotides matching TRBD1. Looked up from germline, CDR1 is ENHRY and CDR2 is SYGVKD. Trimming cost V 11 bases and J 5 bases; bases outside gene matches: 7. This CDR3 region has 13 residues. The DNA of the CDR3 is TGTGCCCATTCACAGGGGGCCAACAATGAGCAGTTCTTC. As protein: CAHSQGANNEQFF.

This clone occurred once. CDR3 nucleotide sequence: TGTGCCAGCAGCTTGGAATGGACCGGGGAGCTGTTTTTT. It yields the protein CASSLEWTGELFF. This sequence joins TRBV5-5 and TRBJ2-2; D not certain. Germline V gene lookup returns CDR1 SGHKS and CDR2 YYEKEE (reference sequence). This CDR3 is 13 amino acids long. V lost 0 bases and J 5 bases, leaving 5 bases between the germline ends.

The V call is TRBV10-1, the J call TRBJ2-1; D assignment may be TRBD1 or TRBD2 (7 bases each). The V and J ends lost 6 bases and 0 bases respectively, with 12 bases between them. The germline V gene encodes CDR1 WNHNN and CDR2 SYGVQD (reference sequence). The CDR3 extends over 15 amino acids. The CDR3 region has the DNA TGCGCCAGCAGCCCAGGGGGGGTCTCCTACAATGAGCAGTTCTTC. Its translation is CASSPGGVSYNEQFF.

The rearrangement links TRBV18 to TRBJ2-5, with TRBD2 matching over 11 bases. V lost 5 bases to trimming and J lost 1 base; unmatched junction nucleotides: 6. CDR1 KGHSH and CDR2 LQKENI come from the germline V gene. CDR3 length: 16 residues. CDR3 sequence reads: CASSSLAGVFQETQYF. CDR3 sequence (DNA): TGTGCCAGCTCATCACTAGCGGGGGTTTTCCAAGAGACCCAGTACTTC.

The chain carries TRBV27 and TRBJ2-7, with 9 bases matching TRBD1. Germline-derived CDR1 and CDR2 are MNHEY and SMNVEV (reference sequence). The CDR3 is made up of 14 amino acids. Trimming removed 6 bases from V and 5 bases from J; junction bases left unmatched: 8. The CDR3 spells CASREQGAGNEQYF. CDR3 in DNA: TGTGCCAGCAGGGAACAGGGGGCTGGAAACGAGCAGTACTTC.

The chain carries TRBV6-1 and TRBJ1-1; D may be TRBD1 (6 bases). CDR3 length: 13 amino acids. V lost 7 bases and J 0 bases, leaving 9 bases between the germline ends. Germline loops: CDR1 MNHNS, CDR2 SASEGT. The CDR3 DNA sequence: TGTGCCAGCAAGGGACAAATGAACACTGAAGCTTTCTTT. Translation gives CASKGQMNTEAFF.

The chain has TRBV28 and TRBJ2-1, with a possible D match to TRBD1 (6 bases). This CDR3 is built from 15 residues. Trimming took off 5 bases at V and 4 bases at J, with 15 bases between the two ends. Germline V gene data show CDR1 as MDHEN and CDR2 as SYDVKM. The CDR3 coding sequence is TGTGCCAGCAGTGGCCGGGACACGCGGTACAATGAGCAGTTCTTC. This gives the protein CASSGRDTRYNEQFF.

The V and J genes are TRBV9 and TRBJ2-7; 7 bases agree with TRBD1. The germline CDR1 and CDR2 sequences are SGDLS and YYNGEE. The CDR3 is 15 amino acids. After removal of 1 base from V and 1 base from J, the junction contained 5 bases not matched to a gene. The CDR3 region has the DNA TGTGCCAGCAGCGTATCCCAGGGGGTATCCTACGAGCAGTACTTC. Its translation: CASSVSQGVSYEQYF.

The chain is built from TRBV4-1 and TRBJ1-4, with D perhaps matching TRBD1 (6 bases). V lost 0 bases and J 8 bases, leaving 16 bases between the germline ends. The germline V gene has CDR1 MGHRA and CDR2 YSYEKL. The CDR3 loop spans 16 amino acids. The CDR3 DNA reads as TGCGCCAGCAGCCAAGATGCCGGGCAGGGGAGGGAAAAACTGTTTTTT. The encoded protein is CASSQDAGQGREKLFF.

V is TRBV7-8 and J is TRBJ1-5, with D maybe TRBD1 (5 bases). Germline V gene sequence: CDR1 SGHVS, CDR2 FQNEAQ. V shed 2 bases and J shed 7 bases, with 15 bases lying between them. The CDR3 is 15 amino acids. CDR3: CASSLTLGVGQPQHF. CDR3 nucleotide sequence: TGTGCCAGCAGCTTAACCTTAGGGGTTGGACAGCCCCAGCATTTT. Variable domain in full (rest from reference TRBV7-8 and TRBJ1-5): GAGVSQSPRYKVAKRGQDVALRCDPISGHVSLFWYQQALGQGPEFLTYFQNEAQLDKSGLPSDRFFAERPEGSVSTLKIQRTQQEDSAVYLCASSLTLGVGQPQHFGDGTRLSIL.

The rearrangement joins TRBV6-1 to TRBJ2-7; 7 bases match TRBD2. V lost 6 bases and J lost 2; bases outside the gene matches: 4. This CDR3 has 13 residues. Germline loops: CDR1 MNHNS, CDR2 SASEGT. The CDR3 nucleotides are TGTGCCAGCAGGCCGGGACTACCCTACGAGCAGTACTTC. Translating gives CASRPGLPYEQYF.

This clone was recorded once. The chain has TRBV28 and TRBJ2-5; TRBD2 aligns across 7 bases. The J call may be mistaken, given a closer DNA end match to TRBJ2-7. The CDR3 loop spans 15 amino acids. The germline gives CDR1 MDHEN, CDR2 SYDVKM. This chain's CDR3 is CASSLVSGPSYEQYF. The CDR3, as DNA: TGTGCCAGCAGTTTAGTTAGCGGGCCTTCCTACGAGCAGTACTTC.

This chain links TRBV4-1 with TRBJ1-6; D not certain. V lost 0 bases to trimming and J lost 11 bases, with 17 bases between them. CDR1 and CDR2 (germline): MGHRA, YSYEKL. The CDR3 is 16 amino acids. In DNA form, the CDR3 reads TGCGCCAGCAGCCAAGATAAAAACAGCAGACTTGCACCCCTCCACTTT. It specifies CASSQDKNSRLAPLHF.

The rearrangement links TRBV5-4 to TRBJ2-3, with D perhaps matching TRBD1 or TRBD2 (6 bases each). Germline V lookup: CDR1 SGHNT, CDR2 YYREEE (reference sequence). The V end lost 2 bases, the J end lost 4 bases, and 11 bases lay between the germline ends. This CDR3 contains 14 residues. CDR3 sequence reads: CASSFPGASDTQYF. The CDR3 bases are TGTGCCAGCAGCTTCCCGGGGGCTTCAGATACGCAGTATTTT.